This T cell receptor beta chain was captured by sequencing in a study of cytotoxic CD8 clonotypes in ibrutinib-treated CLL. Overall study context: Each sample contained, on average, roughly 280,000 productive templates and about 88,000 productive rearrangements.

Method: immunoSEQ multiplex PCR; TCRdb's copy keeps in-frame clones and lacks some. The sample records some 350,000 clones, 67% being singletons. This clone was picked up one time. CDR3 size: 11 residues. Looked up from germline, CDR1 is DFQATT and CDR2 is SNEGSKA (reference sequence). With 5 bases removed from V and 5 bases from J, the gap between germline ends came to 9 bases. The sequencing used PBMCs, collected after 36 months of ibrutinib treatment. This receptor was obtained from a human donor with chronic lymphocytic leukemia. This chain connects TRBV20-1 to TRBJ2-5; D gene unclear. CDR3 in amino acids: CSAPYPETQYF. The DNA for the CDR3 is TGCAGTGCTCCCTACCCGGAGACCCAGTACTTC.